The clone carrying this TCR beta chain was seen ten or more times. The sample originates from a study of human T cells and chemical hapten exposure. For the study at large: 2% DPC applied to a 2 cm by 2 cm arm area sensitized donors. Among samples, TCR yields varied mainly because of small differences in pooled library volume. Alopecia areata, totalis or universalis was found in mostly female patients.

Germline CDR1 reads SGHTA; CDR2 reads FQGNSA. The CDR3 loop spans 14 amino acids. V was pared by 5 bases and J by 3 bases, with 11 bases between. As processed by the authors: Ranging from about 20,000 to 750,000, TCR counts per sample had a median value of roughly 96,000. TCRdb fed the RACE reads into MiXCR, producing one record per CDR3 protein. The V and J calls reflect TCRdb's pipeline rather than the authors' work. The table records roughly 32,000 distinct CDR3 sequences, 5.8% of them present only once. Regarding time point: patch test 3, about 24 weeks after DPC sensitization. Treatment denoted: therapeutic diphenylcyclopropenone sensitization with weekly scalp DPC.

The clonotype comes from a man under 40 with alopecia areata. Some clones in this sample may be carry-over from other donors' samples. The rearrangement uses TRBV7-2 and TRBJ1-5, with D hard to call. The sample consisted of whole blood, taken in connection with sensitization to the hapten diphenylcyclopropenone (DPC). The CDR3 nucleotides read TGTGCCAGCAGCCCCCTGGTATTCAATCAGCCCCAGCATTTT. This encodes CASSPLVFNQPQHF.